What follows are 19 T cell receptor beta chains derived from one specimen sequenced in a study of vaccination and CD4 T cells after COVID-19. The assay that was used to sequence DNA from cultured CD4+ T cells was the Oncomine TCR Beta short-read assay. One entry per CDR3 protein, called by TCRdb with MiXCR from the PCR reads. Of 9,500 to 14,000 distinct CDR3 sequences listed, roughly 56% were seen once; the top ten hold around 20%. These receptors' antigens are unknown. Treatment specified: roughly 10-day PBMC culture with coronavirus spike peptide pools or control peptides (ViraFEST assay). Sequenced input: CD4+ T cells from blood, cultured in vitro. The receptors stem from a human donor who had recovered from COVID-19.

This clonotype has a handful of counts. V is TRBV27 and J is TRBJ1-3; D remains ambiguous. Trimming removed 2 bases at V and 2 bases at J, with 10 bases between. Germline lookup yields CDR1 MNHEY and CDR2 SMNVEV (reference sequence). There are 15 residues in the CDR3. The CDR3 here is CASSLIGQAGNTIYF. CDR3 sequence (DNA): TGTGCCAGCAGTTTAATAGGGCAGGCTGGAAACACCATATATTTT.

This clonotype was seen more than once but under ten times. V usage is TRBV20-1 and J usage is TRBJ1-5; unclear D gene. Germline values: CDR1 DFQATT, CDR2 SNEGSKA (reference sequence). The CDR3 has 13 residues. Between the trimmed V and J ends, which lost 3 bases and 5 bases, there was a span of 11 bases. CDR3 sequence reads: CSASSRVDQPQHF. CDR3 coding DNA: TGCAGTGCTAGTTCGCGGGTAGATCAGCCCCAGCATTTT.

CDR3 DNA: TGTGCCAGCACCAAAGTAGCGGGAGAACGTCCCGGGGAGCTGTTTTTT. Translating gives CASTKVAGERPGELFF. The chain carries TRBV6-1 and TRBJ2-2; 9 bases are shared with TRBD2. The CDR3 contains 16 residues. The V gene end was trimmed by 7 bases and the J gene end by 6 bases; junction bases not matched to a gene: 12. The germline V gene encodes CDR1 MNHNS and CDR2 SASEGT.

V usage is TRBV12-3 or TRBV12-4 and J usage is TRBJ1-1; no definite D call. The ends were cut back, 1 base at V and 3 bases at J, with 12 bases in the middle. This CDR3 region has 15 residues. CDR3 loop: CASSLVGGAHTEAFF. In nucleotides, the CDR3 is TGTGCCAGCAGTTTAGTTGGTGGAGCCCACACTGAAGCTTTCTTT.

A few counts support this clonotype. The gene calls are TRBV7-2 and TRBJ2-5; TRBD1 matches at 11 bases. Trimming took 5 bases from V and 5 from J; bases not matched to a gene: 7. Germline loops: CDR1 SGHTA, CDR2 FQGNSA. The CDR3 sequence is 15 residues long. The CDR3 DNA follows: TGTGCCAGCAGCCCGCAGGGACAGGGGGGCGAGACCCAGTACTTC. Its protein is CASSPQGQGGETQYF.

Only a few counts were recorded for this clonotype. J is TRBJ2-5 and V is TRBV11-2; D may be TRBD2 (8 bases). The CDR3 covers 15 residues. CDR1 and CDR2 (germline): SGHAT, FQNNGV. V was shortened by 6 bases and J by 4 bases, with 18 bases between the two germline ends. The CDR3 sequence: CASSFKGAGGETQYF. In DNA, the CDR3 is TGTGCCAGCAGTTTCAAGGGGGCGGGAGGAGAGACCCAGTACTTC.

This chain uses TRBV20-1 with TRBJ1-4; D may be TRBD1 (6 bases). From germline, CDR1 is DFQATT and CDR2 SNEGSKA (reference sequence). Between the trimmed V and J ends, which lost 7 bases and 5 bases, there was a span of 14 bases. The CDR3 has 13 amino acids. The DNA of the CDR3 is TGCAGTGTCCCGGACAGAGTCAATGAAAAACTGTTTTTT. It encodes CSVPDRVNEKLFF.

This chain's CDR3 is CASSQTGGTGRSPLHF. The CDR3 bases are TGCGCCAGCAGCCAAACCGGGGGGACAGGGCGTTCACCCCTCCACTTT. The chain links TRBV4-1 to TRBJ1-6; 9 nucleotides agree with TRBD1. Germline assignment: CDR1 MGHRA and CDR2 YSYEKL. J gave up 9 bases and V 2 bases, and 8 bases lay outside the gene matches. The CDR3 sequence is 16 residues long.

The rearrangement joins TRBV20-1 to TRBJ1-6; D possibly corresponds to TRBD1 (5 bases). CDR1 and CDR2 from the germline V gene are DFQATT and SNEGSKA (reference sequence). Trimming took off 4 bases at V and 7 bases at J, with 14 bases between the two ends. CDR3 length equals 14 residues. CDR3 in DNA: TGCAGTGCTAAAGACGGGACGGTCAATTCACCCCTCCACTTT. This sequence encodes CSAKDGTVNSPLHF.

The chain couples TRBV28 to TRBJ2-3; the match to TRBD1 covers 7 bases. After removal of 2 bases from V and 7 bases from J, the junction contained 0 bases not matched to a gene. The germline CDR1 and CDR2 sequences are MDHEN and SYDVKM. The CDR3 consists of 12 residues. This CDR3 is CASSLRGHTQYF. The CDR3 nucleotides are TGTGCCAGCAGTTTAAGGGGGCATACGCAGTATTTT.

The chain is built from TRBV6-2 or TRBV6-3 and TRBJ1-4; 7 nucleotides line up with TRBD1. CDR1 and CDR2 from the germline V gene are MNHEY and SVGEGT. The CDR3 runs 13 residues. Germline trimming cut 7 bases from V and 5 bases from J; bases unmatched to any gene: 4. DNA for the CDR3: TGTGCCAGCAATCCGACAGGGAATGAAAAACTGTTTTTT. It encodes CASNPTGNEKLFF.

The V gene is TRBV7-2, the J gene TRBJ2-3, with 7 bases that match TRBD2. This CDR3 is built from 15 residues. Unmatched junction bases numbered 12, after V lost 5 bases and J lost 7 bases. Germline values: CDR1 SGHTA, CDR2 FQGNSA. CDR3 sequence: CASSKPGGSGHTQYF. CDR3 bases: TGTGCCAGCAGCAAGCCGGGGGGAAGCGGACATACGCAGTATTTT.

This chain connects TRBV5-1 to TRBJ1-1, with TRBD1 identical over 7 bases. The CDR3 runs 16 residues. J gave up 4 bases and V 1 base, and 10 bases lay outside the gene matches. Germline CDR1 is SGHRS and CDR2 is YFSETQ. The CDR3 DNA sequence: TGCGCCAGCAGCTTGACAGGGGCTCCAGGTATCACTGAAGCTTTCTTT. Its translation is CASSLTGAPGITEAFF.

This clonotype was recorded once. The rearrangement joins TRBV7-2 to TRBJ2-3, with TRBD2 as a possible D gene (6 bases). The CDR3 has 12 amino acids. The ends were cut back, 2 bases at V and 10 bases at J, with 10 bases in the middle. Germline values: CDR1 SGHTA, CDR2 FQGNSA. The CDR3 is CASSLWAGPQYF. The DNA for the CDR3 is TGTGCCAGCAGCTTATGGGCGGGACCGCAGTATTTT.

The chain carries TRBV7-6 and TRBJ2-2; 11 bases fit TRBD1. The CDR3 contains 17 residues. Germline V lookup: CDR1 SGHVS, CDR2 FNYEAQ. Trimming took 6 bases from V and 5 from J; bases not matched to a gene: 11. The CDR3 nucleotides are TGTGCCAGCAGGATCCCCCGGGACAGGGGGGTAACCGGGGAGCTGTTTTTT. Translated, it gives CASRIPRDRGVTGELFF.

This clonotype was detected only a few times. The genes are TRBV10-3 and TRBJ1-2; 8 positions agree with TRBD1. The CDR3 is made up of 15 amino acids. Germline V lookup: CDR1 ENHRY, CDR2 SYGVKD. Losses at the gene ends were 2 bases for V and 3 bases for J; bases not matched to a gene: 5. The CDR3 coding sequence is TGTGCCATCAGTGAGCCAGGGGGCTCCGACTATGGCTACACCTTC. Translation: CAISEPGGSDYGYTF.

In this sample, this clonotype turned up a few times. CDR3 region: CAARDSITDTQYF. The CDR3 DNA reads as TGTGCCGCCCGGGACTCCATCACAGATACGCAGTATTTT. The rearrangement links TRBV6-1 to TRBJ2-3; D might be TRBD2 (6 bases). The germline CDR1 and CDR2 sequences are MNHNS and SASEGT. The CDR3 is 13 residues long. The germline V and J ends were trimmed by 11 bases and 2 bases, with 14 bases remaining between them.

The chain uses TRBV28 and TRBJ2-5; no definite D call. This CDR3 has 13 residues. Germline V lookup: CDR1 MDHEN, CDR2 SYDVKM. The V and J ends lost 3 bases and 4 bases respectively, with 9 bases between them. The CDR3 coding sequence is TGTGCCAGCAGTTTCTGGGCTGCAGAGACCCAGTACTTC. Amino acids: CASSFWAAETQYF.

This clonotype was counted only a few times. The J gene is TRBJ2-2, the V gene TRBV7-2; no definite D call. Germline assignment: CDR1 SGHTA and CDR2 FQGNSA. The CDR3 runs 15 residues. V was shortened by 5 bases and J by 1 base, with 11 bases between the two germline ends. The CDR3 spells CASSPSYVNTGELFF. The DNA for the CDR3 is TGTGCCAGCAGCCCGAGTTACGTGAACACCGGGGAGCTGTTTTTT.